This T cell receptor (beta chain) is from a study of cytomegalovirus exposure and HLA in healthy donors. Despite likely unrecorded immune exposures, the donors were nominally healthy at the time of sampling. As to this clone: Its target is unknown.

Germline CDR1 is MNHNY and CDR2 is SVGAGI (reference sequence). Trimming removed 7 bases at V and 2 bases at J, with 11 bases between. This CDR3 region has 13 residues. Study conclusions and caveats: Rarity characterized most TCR sequences, yet some public TCRs appeared in many donors. Being indistinguishable, some V segments were excluded, TRBV6-2 and TRBV6-3 among them. High specificity and sensitivity for cytomegalovirus status were reported for the classifier.

Use of 60 Vbeta and 13 Jbeta primers characterized the PCR. Produced via immunoSEQ multiplex PCR; TCRdb's table is partial and in-frame only. The table includes 200,000 to 250,000 clones, approximately 80% detected once. Sequenced material: PBMCs. This TCR was recovered from a girl aged 2 to 10 in good health and CMV-seronegative. The V call is TRBV6-6, the J call TRBJ2-5; D is possibly TRBD2 (5 bases). CDR3 loop: CASTPGFQETQYF. In nucleotides, the CDR3 is TGTGCCAGCACCCCGGGATTTCAAGAGACCCAGTACTTC.